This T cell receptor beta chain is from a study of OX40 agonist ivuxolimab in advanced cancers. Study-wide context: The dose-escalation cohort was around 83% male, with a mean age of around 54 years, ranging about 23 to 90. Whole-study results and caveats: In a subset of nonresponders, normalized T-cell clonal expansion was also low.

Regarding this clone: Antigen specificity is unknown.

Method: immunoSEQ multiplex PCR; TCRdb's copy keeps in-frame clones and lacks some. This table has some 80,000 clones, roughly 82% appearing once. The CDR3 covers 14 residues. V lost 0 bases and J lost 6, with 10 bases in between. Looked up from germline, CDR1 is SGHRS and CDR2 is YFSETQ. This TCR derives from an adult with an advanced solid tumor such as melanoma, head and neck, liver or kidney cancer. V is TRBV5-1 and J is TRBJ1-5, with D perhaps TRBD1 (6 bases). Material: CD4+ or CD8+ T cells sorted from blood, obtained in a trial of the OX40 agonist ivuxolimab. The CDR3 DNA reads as TGCGCCAGCAGCTTGGAGGGGGGGCTTCAGCCCCAGCATTTT. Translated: CASSLEGGLQPQHF.